This T cell receptor (beta chain) originates from a study of T cells expressing NK-cell markers. TCRdb reprocessed the 5' RACE reads and reports one entry per CDR3 protein, with no DNA. In total, the table holds roughly 15,000 distinct CDR3 sequences. This CDR3 spans 15 amino acids. This clonotype originated in a man aged 18 to 69 in good health. The J gene is TRBJ1-5, the V gene TRBV12-3 or TRBV12-4; TCRdb proposes TRBD1, but this gene call is untestable without DNA. Input material: blood T cells: a sorted CD56 or NKG2C T cell subset, CD4+ or CD8+ T cells, or bulk PBMC T cells (not recorded which). The CDR3 loop reads CASSPMAGGNQPQHF.